One T cell receptor (beta chain) is described in this entry. Its cognate antigen is unknown. TCRdb used MiXCR to reprocess the 5' RACE reads, holding one entry per CDR3 protein. The sample has fewer than 90,000 distinct CDR3 sequences, around 6.5% seen once. The entry originates in a study of T cells after yellow fever vaccination. The study, taken as a whole, reports: Peak timing came faster in the weaker secondary response, day 5 versus 15. Any FACS-sorted repertoire could hold abundant clonotypes that contaminate it from the bulk population. At 95% to 96% for CD4 and 75% to 90% for CD8, most primary-vaccination clones showed up again after the booster.

The CDR3 spans 14 residues. The V and J ends lost 5 bases and 1 base respectively, with 8 bases between them. The V gene's germline CDR1 is SEHNR and CDR2 FQNEAQ (reference sequence). Sequences were derived from CD8+ T cells sorted from PBMCs, sampled 5 days after the first yellow fever vaccination. The chain has TRBV7-9 and TRBJ2-2; D gene ambiguous. This TCR derives from a young man who received the YFV17D yellow fever vaccine. This chain's CDR3 is CASSASQNTGELFF. The CDR3 nucleotides are TGTGCCAGCAGCGCCAGCCAGAACACCGGGGAGCTGTTTTTT.